The next 27 T cell receptor beta chains were all read from a single sample in a study of T cell changes during pregnancy in multiple sclerosis. The protocol was immunoSEQ multiplex PCR, while the TCRdb copy is restricted to in-frame clones and leaves out a portion. Here the sample spans 70,000 to 80,000 clones, roughly 92% being singletons. The material sequenced was peripheral blood, taken after pregnancy. These receptors originate from a female donor in good health, enrolled as a control in a pregnancy study.

This rearrangement joins TRBV13 to TRBJ2-5; no clear D gene. Germline loops: CDR1 PRHDT, CDR2 FYEKMQ (reference sequence). Trimming shortened V by 4 bases and J by 2 bases, and 17 bases separated the two germline ends. CDR3 length: 16 amino acids. CDR3 nucleotide sequence: TGTGCCAGCAGCTCACCCTTTGCAGGAACTCAAGAGACCCAGTACTTC. It codes for CASSSPFAGTQETQYF. The full variable domain, with the rest looked up from reference TRBV13 and TRBJ2-5, is AAGVIQSPRHLIKEKRETATLKCYPIPRHDTVYWYQQGPGQDPQFLISFYEKMQSDKGSIPDRFSAQQFSDYHSELNMSSLELGDSALYFCASSSPFAGTQETQYFGPGTRLLVL.

The CDR3: CAYQPGGEGPWETQYF. Written as DNA, the CDR3 is TGTGCCTACCAGCCCGGGGGGGAGGGCCCTTGGGAGACCCAGTACTTC. V and J are TRBV30 and TRBJ2-5; TRBD2 aligns across 8 bases. CDR3 size: 16 residues. Germline V gene lookup returns CDR1 GTSNPN and CDR2 SVGIG (reference sequence). With 7 bases clipped from V and 5 bases from J, the junction kept 18 bases outside the gene matches.

The CDR3 sequence: CASSPGQGSTYEQYF. CDR3 sequence (DNA): TGTGCCAGCAGCCCCGGACAGGGGTCCACCTACGAGCAGTACTTC. The chain employs TRBV9 and TRBJ2-7; 9 bases line up with TRBD1. There are 15 residues in the CDR3. The germline gives CDR1 SGDLS, CDR2 YYNGEE. Trimming at V came to 4 bases and at J to 2 bases, leaving 7 bases not matched to a gene.

V and J are TRBV5-5 and TRBJ2-7; 10 bases are a match to TRBD1. Germline V gene sequence: CDR1 SGHKS, CDR2 YYEKEE (reference sequence). The CDR3 is 16 amino acids. J lost 7 bases, V lost 1 base, and 11 bases had no gene match. CDR3 sequence reads: CASSLSWGQGSGEQYF. The CDR3 DNA is TGTGCCAGCAGCTTGTCTTGGGGACAGGGGTCTGGAGAGCAGTACTTC. Based on the CDR3 plus reference TRBV5-5 and TRBJ2-7, the full variable domain is DAGVTQSPTHLIKTRGQQVTLRCSPISGHKSVSWYQQVLGQGPQFIFQYYEKEERGRGNFPDRFSARQFPNYSSELNVNALLLGDSALYLCASSLSWGQGSGEQYFGPGTRLTVT.

The chain recombines TRBV4-3 with TRBJ1-6, with D maybe TRBD1 (6 bases). CDR1 is LGHNA and CDR2 is YSLEER in the germline V gene. Trimming took off 1 base at V and 10 bases at J, with 17 bases between the two ends. The CDR3 extends over 16 amino acids. The CDR3 sequence is CASSQGPGTRGSPLHF. Here the CDR3 DNA reads TGCGCCAGCAGCCAAGGGCCCGGGACACGAGGATCACCCCTCCACTTT.

This chain links TRBV9 with TRBJ1-1; the D gene is possibly TRBD1 (5 bases). The CDR3 extends over 16 amino acids. Germline lookup yields CDR1 SGDLS and CDR2 YYNGEE. V lost 2 bases to trimming and J lost 3 bases, with 17 bases between them. The CDR3 sequence: CASSVGSLDRYTEAFF. The DNA for the CDR3 is TGTGCCAGCAGCGTCGGATCCTTAGACAGATACACTGAAGCTTTCTTT.

The chain joins TRBV5-6 to TRBJ2-2; 7 nucleotides match TRBD2. Losses at the gene ends were 0 bases for V and 4 bases for J; bases not matched to a gene: 3. This CDR3 comprises 15 residues. Germline CDR1 reads SGHDT; CDR2 reads YYEEEE. The DNA for the CDR3 is TGTGCCAGCAGCTTGGCCCCTAGCGGCACCGGGGAGCTGTTTTTT. Translated, it gives CASSLAPSGTGELFF. Full variable domain (remainder filled in from reference TRBV5-6 and TRBJ2-2): DAGVTQSPTHLIKTRGQQVTLRCSPKSGHDTVSWYQQALGQGPQFIFQYYEEEERQRGNFPDRFSGHQFPNYSSELNVNALLLGDSALYLCASSLAPSGTGELFFGEGSRLTVL.

The genes are TRBV25-1 and TRBJ2-5; perhaps TRBD1 as D (6 bases). CDR1 is MGHDK and CDR2 is SYGVNS in the germline V gene. CDR3 size: 18 residues. Trimming shortened V by 4 bases and J by 5 bases, and 26 bases separated the two germline ends. CDR3 bases: TGTGCCAGCAGTGGGGCATATGGTGGGGGCGATTTTTGGGAGACCCAGTACTTC. Its protein product is CASSGAYGGGDFWETQYF.

The CDR3 DNA sequence: TGTGCCAGCAGCGTCGAGCGGAACACTGAAGCTTTCTTT. Amino acid sequence: CASSVERNTEAFF. This rearrangement joins TRBV9 to TRBJ1-1; D call uncertain. Per germline, CDR1 SGDLS and CDR2 YYNGEE. The CDR3 length is 13 residues. V lost 2 bases, J lost 1 base, and 6 bases lay in between.

This clone turned up a few times. The CDR3 DNA is TGTGCCAGCAGAGGGGGGACGACAGGGAGTTATGGCTACACCTTC. Protein: CASRGGTTGSYGYTF. The chain links TRBV28 to TRBJ1-2; 7 nucleotides agree with TRBD1. The CDR3 length is 15 residues. V lost 6 bases and J lost 5; bases outside the gene matches: 12. From germline, CDR1 is MDHEN and CDR2 SYDVKM.

This chain connects TRBV18 to TRBJ1-1, with D perhaps matching TRBD1 (5 bases). Between the trimmed V and J ends, which lost 0 bases and 2 bases, there was a span of 13 bases. The germline CDR1 and CDR2 sequences are KGHSH and LQKENI. The CDR3 has 16 amino acids. The CDR3 sequence is CASSPPNGGDNTEAFF. CDR3 DNA: TGTGCCAGCTCACCACCGAACGGGGGGGACAACACTGAAGCTTTCTTT.

This chain connects TRBV6-1 to TRBJ1-3; TRBD1 might be the D (6 bases). This CDR3 spans 14 amino acids. In germline, CDR1 is MNHNS, CDR2 SASEGT. V dropped 5 bases and J dropped 5 bases, with 13 bases sitting between them. CDR3 coding DNA: TGTGCCAGCAGTTCGCACAGGGATAGAAACACCATATATTTT. Its translation: CASSSHRDRNTIYF.

V and J are TRBV7-6 and TRBJ2-1; 9 nucleotides line up with TRBD2. The CDR3 sequence is 14 residues long. The germline V gene has CDR1 SGHVS and CDR2 FNYEAQ. With V trimmed by 3 bases and J by 9 bases, 6 bases remained unmatched. Here the CDR3 reads CASSFSGRGIEQFF. Here the CDR3 DNA reads TGTGCCAGCAGCTTTAGCGGGAGAGGAATTGAGCAGTTCTTC.

The count of this clone is one. This sequence joins TRBV5-4 and TRBJ2-5, with 11 bases fitting TRBD2. V shed 2 bases, J shed 0 bases, and the junction held 3 bases outside the gene matches. The CDR3 runs 16 residues. Germline CDR1 reads SGHNT; CDR2 reads YYREEE (reference sequence). The CDR3 DNA follows: TGTGCCAGCAGCTTAACTAGCGGGGGATACCAAGAGACCCAGTACTTC. Residues: CASSLTSGGYQETQYF.

This clone was seen just once. The chain recombines TRBV15 with TRBJ2-7, with 11 bases aligning to TRBD1. J was trimmed by 3 bases and V by 3 bases; bases with no gene match: 7. This CDR3 comprises 16 residues. Germline loops: CDR1 LNHNV, CDR2 YYDKDF (reference sequence). This CDR3 reads CATSRGTGTGGYEQYF. CDR3 DNA sequence: TGTGCCACCAGCAGGGGTACCGGGACAGGGGGCTACGAGCAGTACTTC.

The rearrangement uses TRBV7-2 and TRBJ2-1; the match to TRBD2 covers 7 bases. Germline CDR1 and CDR2: SGHTA and FQGNSA. V was pared by 11 bases and J by 7 bases, with 11 bases of the junction left unmatched. The CDR3 length is 13 residues. The CDR3 loop is CAGGGRDLNEQFF. CDR3 nucleotide sequence: TGTGCCGGGGGAGGGCGGGACTTGAATGAGCAGTTCTTC.

The chain couples TRBV7-2 to TRBJ2-1; 11 bases align to TRBD1. There are 15 residues in the CDR3. Germline V lookup: CDR1 SGHTA, CDR2 FQGNSA. V shed 5 bases, J shed 8 bases, and the junction held 8 bases outside the gene matches. The CDR3 loop reads CASSPPGTGGHEQFF. CDR3 DNA sequence: TGTGCCAGCAGCCCCCCCGGGACAGGGGGACATGAGCAGTTCTTC. Full variable domain (rest looked up from reference TRBV7-2 and TRBJ2-1): GAGVSQSPSNKVTEKGKDVELRCDPISGHTALYWYRQSLGQGLEFLIYFQGNSAPDKSGLPSDRFSAERTGGSVSTLTIQRTQQEDSAVYLCASSPPGTGGHEQFFGPGTRLTVL.

V usage is TRBV28 and J usage is TRBJ1-1; D ambiguous. Germline values: CDR1 MDHEN, CDR2 SYDVKM. Trimming pared 3 bases from V and 0 bases from J, leaving 5 bases between. CDR3 length: 13 residues. The CDR3, as DNA: TGTGCCAGCAGTTTTCGGGTGAACACTGAAGCTTTCTTT. Protein sequence: CASSFRVNTEAFF.

The table lists this clone with a count of one. The genes are TRBV5-4 and TRBJ1-5; TRBD1 might be the D (6 bases). Trimming removed 1 base at V and 4 bases at J, with 12 bases between. CDR1 SGHNT and CDR2 YYREEE come from the germline V gene (reference sequence). This CDR3 has 15 amino acids. The CDR3 loop is CASSLWPGDNQPQHF. CDR3 nucleotides: TGTGCCAGCAGCTTGTGGCCAGGGGATAATCAGCCCCAGCATTTT.

This clone appeared once. The chain uses TRBV5-1 and TRBJ2-3; 10 bases line up with TRBD2. V dropped 7 bases and J dropped 0; count of bases not matched to a gene: 8. The CDR3 is made up of 16 amino acids. Germline CDR1 reads SGHRS; CDR2 reads YFSETQ. As DNA, the CDR3 is TGCGCCAGCCACCTAGCGGGGGTTGGTAGCACAGATACGCAGTATTTT. This codes for CASHLAGVGSTDTQYF.

This clone was recorded once. The gene calls are TRBV9 and TRBJ1-2, with D unclear. CDR1 is SGDLS, CDR2 YYNGEE, per germline. V lost 0 bases and J lost 8, with 20 bases in between. CDR3 length: 16 residues. CDR3 protein: CASSVASPTKLRGYTF. The CDR3 DNA reads as TGTGCCAGCAGCGTAGCTAGCCCCACAAAGCTCCGGGGCTACACCTTC.

The chain carries TRBV28 and TRBJ1-2; TRBD1 agrees at 8 bases. J lost 4 bases, V lost 9 bases, and 1 base had no gene match. The germline CDR1 and CDR2 sequences are MDHEN and SYDVKM. The CDR3 is made up of 11 amino acids. Here the CDR3 DNA reads TGTGCCAGTACAGGGGGCTATGGCTACACCTTC. Its translation: CASTGGYGYTF.

The V call is TRBV5-5, the J call TRBJ1-5, with 7 bases matching TRBD1. Germline lookup yields CDR1 SGHKS and CDR2 YYEKEE (reference sequence). Trimming cost V 3 bases and J 5 bases; bases outside gene matches: 5. The CDR3 runs to 14 residues. CDR3 in amino acids: CASSSTGPDQPQHF. The CDR3 DNA is TGTGCCAGCAGCTCGACAGGGCCCGATCAGCCCCAGCATTTT.

CDR3 region: CASSIIATASGNTIYF. As DNA, the CDR3 is TGTGCCAGTAGTATCATAGCGACCGCGTCTGGAAACACCATATATTTT. The chain carries TRBV19 and TRBJ1-3; D remains ambiguous. Trimming removed 3 bases from V and 1 base from J, with 13 bases in between. The CDR3 is 16 amino acids. CDR1 and CDR2 from the germline V gene are LNHDA and SQIVND (reference sequence).

V is TRBV13 and J is TRBJ2-1, with TRBD1 identical over 8 bases. The V gene end was trimmed by 4 bases and the J gene end by 10 bases; junction bases not matched to a gene: 12. This CDR3 comprises 15 residues. Germline V gives CDR1 PRHDT, CDR2 FYEKMQ (reference sequence). Here the CDR3 reads CASSSSRTGSSEQFF. The CDR3 DNA reads as TGTGCCAGCAGCTCAAGCCGGACAGGGTCTAGCGAGCAGTTCTTC.

This sequence joins TRBV19 and TRBJ2-7, with D tentatively TRBD2 (5 bases). Looked up from germline, CDR1 is LNHDA and CDR2 is SQIVND (reference sequence). This CDR3 is built from 13 residues. Trimming cost V 3 bases and J 4 bases, with 10 bases left between them. For the CDR3, the DNA is TGTGCCAGTAGTATGATACTAGAGTACGAGCAGTACTTC. Protein product: CASSMILEYEQYF.

V gene TRBV5-6 combines with J gene TRBJ1-1; 7 bases map to TRBD1. V dropped 2 bases and J dropped 0; count of bases not matched to a gene: 4. This CDR3 spans 15 amino acids. Per the germline V gene, CDR1 is SGHDT and CDR2 is YYEEEE. Here the CDR3 DNA reads TGTGCCAGCAGCTTTTGGGACAGAATGAACACTGAAGCTTTCTTT. This encodes CASSFWDRMNTEAFF.